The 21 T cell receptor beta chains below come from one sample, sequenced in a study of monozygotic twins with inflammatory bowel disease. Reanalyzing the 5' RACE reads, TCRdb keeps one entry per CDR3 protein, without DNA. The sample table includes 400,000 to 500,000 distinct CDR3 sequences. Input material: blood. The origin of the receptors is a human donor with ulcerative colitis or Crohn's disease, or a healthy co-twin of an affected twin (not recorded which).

The CDR3 spells CATSHGGSKQYF. This chain connects TRBV24-1 to TRBJ2-7; TCRdb selects TRBD1, and the lack of DNA leaves this call unchecked. Germline lookup yields CDR1 KGHDR and CDR2 SFDVKD. The CDR3 spans 12 residues.

The CDR3 spells CASSPGTGLRGSSYEQYF. The gene calls are TRBV18 and TRBJ2-7; TCRdb's D gene call, TRBD1, goes unchecked for lack of DNA. CDR1 and CDR2 (germline): KGHSH, LQKENI. This CDR3 is 18 amino acids long.

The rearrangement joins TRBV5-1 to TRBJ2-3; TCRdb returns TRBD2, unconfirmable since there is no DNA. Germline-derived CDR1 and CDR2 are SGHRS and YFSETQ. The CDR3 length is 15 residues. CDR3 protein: CASSLWSSEPIAQYF.

This chain's CDR3 is CASSLAWQGAGELFF. V gene TRBV5-1 combines with J gene TRBJ2-2; without DNA, the TCRdb call of TRBD1 cannot be checked. The CDR3 extends over 15 amino acids. CDR1 is SGHRS and CDR2 is YFSETQ in the germline V gene.

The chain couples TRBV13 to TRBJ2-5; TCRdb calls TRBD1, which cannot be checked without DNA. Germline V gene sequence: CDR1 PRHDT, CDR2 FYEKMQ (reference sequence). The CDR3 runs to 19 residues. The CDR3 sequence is CASSYSGTGPFLDQETQYF.

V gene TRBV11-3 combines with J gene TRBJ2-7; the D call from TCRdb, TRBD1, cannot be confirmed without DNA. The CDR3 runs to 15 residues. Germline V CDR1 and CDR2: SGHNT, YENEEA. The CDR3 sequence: CASSFGTGGTYEQYF. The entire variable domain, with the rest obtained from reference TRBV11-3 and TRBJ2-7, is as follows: EAGVVQSPRYKIIEKKQPVAFWCNPISGHNTLYWYLQNLGQGPELLIRYENEEAVDDSQLPKDRFSAERLKGVDSTLKIQPAELGDSAVYLCASSFGTGGTYEQYFGPGTRLTVT.

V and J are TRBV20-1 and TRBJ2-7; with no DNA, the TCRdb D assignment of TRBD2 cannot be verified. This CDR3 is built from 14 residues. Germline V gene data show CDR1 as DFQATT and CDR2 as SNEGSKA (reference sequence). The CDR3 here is CSARDKRVGYEQYF.

CDR3 loop: CASSEGSNDEQYF. The chain uses TRBV9 and TRBJ2-7; there is no DNA to check the TCRdb D call of TRBD1. The CDR3 spans 13 residues. CDR1 and CDR2 (germline): SGDLS, YYNGEE.

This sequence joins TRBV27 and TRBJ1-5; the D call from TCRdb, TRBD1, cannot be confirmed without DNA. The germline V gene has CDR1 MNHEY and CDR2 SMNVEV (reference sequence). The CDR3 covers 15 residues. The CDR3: CASSDTGARNQPQHF.

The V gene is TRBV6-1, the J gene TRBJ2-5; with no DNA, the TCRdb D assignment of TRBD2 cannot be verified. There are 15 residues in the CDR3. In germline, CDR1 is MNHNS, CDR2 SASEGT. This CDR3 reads CASRPGTSAGETQYF.

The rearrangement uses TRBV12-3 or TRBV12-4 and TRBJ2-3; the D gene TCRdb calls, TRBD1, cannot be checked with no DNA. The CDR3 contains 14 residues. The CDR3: CASRSVAGVSAQYF.

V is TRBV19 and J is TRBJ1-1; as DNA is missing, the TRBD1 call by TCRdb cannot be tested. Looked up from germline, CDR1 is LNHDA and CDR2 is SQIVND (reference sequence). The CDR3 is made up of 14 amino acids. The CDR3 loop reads CASSHRQLNTEAFF.

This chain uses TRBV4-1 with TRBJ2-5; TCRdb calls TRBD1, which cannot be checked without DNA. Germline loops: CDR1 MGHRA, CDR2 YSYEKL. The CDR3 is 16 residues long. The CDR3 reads CASSQGRGQGQETQYF.

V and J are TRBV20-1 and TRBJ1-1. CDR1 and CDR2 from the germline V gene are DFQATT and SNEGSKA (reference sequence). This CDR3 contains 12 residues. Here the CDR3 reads CSAREVGTEAFF.

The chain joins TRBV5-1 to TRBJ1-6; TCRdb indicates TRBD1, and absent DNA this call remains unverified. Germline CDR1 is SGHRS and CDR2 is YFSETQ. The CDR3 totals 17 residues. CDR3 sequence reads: CASREQGQGISNSPLHF.

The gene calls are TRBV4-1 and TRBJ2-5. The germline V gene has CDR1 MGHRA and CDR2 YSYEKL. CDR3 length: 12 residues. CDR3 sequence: CASSQDLGTQYF.

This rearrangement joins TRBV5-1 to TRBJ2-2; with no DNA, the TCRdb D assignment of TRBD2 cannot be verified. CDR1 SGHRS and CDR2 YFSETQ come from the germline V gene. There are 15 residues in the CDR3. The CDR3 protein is CASSDGGGNVGELFF.

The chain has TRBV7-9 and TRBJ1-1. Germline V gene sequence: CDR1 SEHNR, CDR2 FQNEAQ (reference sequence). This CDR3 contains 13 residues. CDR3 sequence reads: CATRSSLNTEAFF.

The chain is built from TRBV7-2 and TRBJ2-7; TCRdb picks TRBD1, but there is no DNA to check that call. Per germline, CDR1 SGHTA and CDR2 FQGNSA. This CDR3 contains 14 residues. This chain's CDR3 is CASAQGAGFREQYF.

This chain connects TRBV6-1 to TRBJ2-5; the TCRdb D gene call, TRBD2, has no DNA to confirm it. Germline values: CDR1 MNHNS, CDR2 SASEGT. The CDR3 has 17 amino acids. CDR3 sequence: CASSPRASFGSQETQYF.

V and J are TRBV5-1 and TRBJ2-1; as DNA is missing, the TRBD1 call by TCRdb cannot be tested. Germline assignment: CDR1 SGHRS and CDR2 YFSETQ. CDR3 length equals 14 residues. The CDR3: CASSKRQGGDEQFF.